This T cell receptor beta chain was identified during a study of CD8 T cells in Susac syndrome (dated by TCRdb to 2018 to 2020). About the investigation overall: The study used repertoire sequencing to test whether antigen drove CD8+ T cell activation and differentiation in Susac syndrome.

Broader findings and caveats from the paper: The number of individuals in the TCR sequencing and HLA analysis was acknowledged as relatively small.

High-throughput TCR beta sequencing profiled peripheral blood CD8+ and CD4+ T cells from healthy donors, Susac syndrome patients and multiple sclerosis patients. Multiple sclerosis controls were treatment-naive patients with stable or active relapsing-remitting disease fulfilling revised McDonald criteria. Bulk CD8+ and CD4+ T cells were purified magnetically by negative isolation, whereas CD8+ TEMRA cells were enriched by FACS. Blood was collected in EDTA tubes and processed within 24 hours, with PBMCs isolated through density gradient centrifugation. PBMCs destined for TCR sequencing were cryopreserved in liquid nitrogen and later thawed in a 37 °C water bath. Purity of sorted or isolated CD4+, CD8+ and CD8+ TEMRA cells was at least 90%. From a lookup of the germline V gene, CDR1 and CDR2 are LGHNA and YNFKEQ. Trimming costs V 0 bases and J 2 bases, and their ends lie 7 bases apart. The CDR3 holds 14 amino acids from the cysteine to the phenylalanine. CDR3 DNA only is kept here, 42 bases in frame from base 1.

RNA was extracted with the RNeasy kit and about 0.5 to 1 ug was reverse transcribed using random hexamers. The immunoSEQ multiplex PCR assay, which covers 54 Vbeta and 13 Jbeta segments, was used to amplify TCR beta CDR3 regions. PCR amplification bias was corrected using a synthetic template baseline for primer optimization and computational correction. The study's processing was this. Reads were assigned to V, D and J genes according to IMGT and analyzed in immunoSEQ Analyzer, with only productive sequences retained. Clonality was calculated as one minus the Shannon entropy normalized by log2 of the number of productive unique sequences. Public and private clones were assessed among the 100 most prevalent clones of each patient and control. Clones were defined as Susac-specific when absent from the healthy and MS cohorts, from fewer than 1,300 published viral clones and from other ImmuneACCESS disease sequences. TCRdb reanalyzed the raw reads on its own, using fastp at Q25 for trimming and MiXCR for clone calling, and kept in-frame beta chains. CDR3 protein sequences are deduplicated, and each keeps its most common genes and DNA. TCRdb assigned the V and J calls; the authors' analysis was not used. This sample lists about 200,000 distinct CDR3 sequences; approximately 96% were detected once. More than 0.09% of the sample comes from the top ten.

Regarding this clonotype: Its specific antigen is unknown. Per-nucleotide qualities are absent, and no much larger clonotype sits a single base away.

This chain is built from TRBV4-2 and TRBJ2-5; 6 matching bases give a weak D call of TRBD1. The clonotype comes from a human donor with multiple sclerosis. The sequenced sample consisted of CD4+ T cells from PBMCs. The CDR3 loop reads CASSQDQGQETQYF. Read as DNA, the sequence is TGTGCCAGCAGCCAAGATCAGGGGCAAGAGACCCAGTACTTC.